Below, 14 T cell receptor beta chains from the same sample are listed, as sequenced in a study of CD8 T cell repertoires and HIV-1 epitope variants. Antigens for these TCRs are unknown. Clones were sequenced by immunoSEQ multiplex PCR, and TCRdb holds only the in-frame ones, with some missing. The table includes thousands of clones, about 68% detected once. The sequencing sample was made of cultured CD8+ T cells derived from PBMCs. These receptors all come from a male donor with HIV.

The chain joins TRBV29-1 to TRBJ2-1, with D possibly matching TRBD2 (5 bases). CDR3 length: 14 amino acids. The germline V gene encodes CDR1 SQVTM and CDR2 ANQGSEA. The V end was cut by 6 bases, the J end by 4 bases, with 16 bases between. CDR3 bases: TGCAGCGTCCAACTAGATGTTACTTACAATGAGCAGTTCTTC. This sequence encodes CSVQLDVTYNEQFF.

This chain links TRBV5-6 with TRBJ1-2, with a weak D call TRBD1 (6 bases). Germline CDR1 reads SGHDT; CDR2 reads YYEEEE. Trimming took off 0 bases at V and 0 bases at J, with 15 bases between the two ends. The CDR3 has 17 residues. DNA for the CDR3: TGTGCCAGCAGCTTGGGGGGCGCACAGGGAGCTAACTATGGCTACACCTTC. Encoded protein: CASSLGGAQGANYGYTF.

J is TRBJ2-3 and V is TRBV11-2; D unresolved. V lost 5 bases and J lost 2, with 14 bases in between. Per the germline V gene, CDR1 is SGHAT and CDR2 is FQNNGV. The CDR3 has 15 amino acids. Written as DNA, the CDR3 is TGTGCCAGCAGCCCATCCTCCTTTGACACAGATACGCAGTATTTT. It yields the protein CASSPSSFDTDTQYF.

In this sample, this clone turned up a few times. The J gene is TRBJ1-1, the V gene TRBV9; 7 positions match TRBD1. V trimming: 5 bases; J trimming: 5 bases; junction bases outside the gene matches: 6. This CDR3 is 13 amino acids long. The germline V gene encodes CDR1 SGDLS and CDR2 YYNGEE. The CDR3 loop reads CASSDDRETEAFF. CDR3 nucleotide sequence: TGTGCCAGCAGTGATGACAGGGAAACTGAAGCTTTCTTT.

This chain links TRBV27 with TRBJ1-3; no reliable D call. Per germline, CDR1 MNHEY and CDR2 SMNVEV (reference sequence). This CDR3 has 15 residues. V was shortened by 0 bases and J by 0 bases, with 6 bases between the two germline ends. CDR3 nucleotides: TGTGCCAGCAGTTTATCAGGGAGCTCTGGAAACACCATATATTTT. It encodes CASSLSGSSGNTIYF.

The gene calls are TRBV6-5 and TRBJ1-1, with D possibly being TRBD1 (5 bases). The CDR3 is 16 residues long. CDR1 MNHEY and CDR2 SVGAGI come from the germline V gene. With 3 bases removed from V and 4 bases from J, the gap between germline ends came to 18 bases. DNA for the CDR3: TGTGCCAGCAGTTATAAAACAGGCCCCGGGGGCACTGAAGCTTTCTTT. Protein sequence: CASSYKTGPGGTEAFF.

This chain uses TRBV9 with TRBJ1-3; D gene ambiguous. This CDR3 is built from 14 residues. The V gene lost 3 bases and the J gene lost 4 bases, with 11 bases spanning the gap. In germline, CDR1 is SGDLS, CDR2 YYNGEE. The CDR3 DNA sequence: TGTGCCAGCAGCGGCGGGGTACGCGGAAACACCATATATTTT. It yields the protein CASSGGVRGNTIYF.

The chain links TRBV18 to TRBJ2-6, with D possibly being TRBD1 (5 bases). Germline V lookup: CDR1 KGHSH, CDR2 LQKENI. V lost 4 bases, J lost 0 bases, and 13 bases lay in between. The CDR3 runs to 17 residues. CDR3 in amino acids: CASSRQQAHSGANVLTF. CDR3 DNA sequence: TGTGCCAGCTCACGGCAACAGGCCCACTCTGGGGCCAACGTCCTGACTTTC.

The chain recombines TRBV6-5 with TRBJ1-5; 7 nucleotides match TRBD1. The CDR3 is 16 amino acids. CDR1 and CDR2 (germline): MNHEY, SVGAGI. Losses at the gene ends were 1 base for V and 6 bases for J; bases not matched to a gene: 9. CDR3 in DNA: TGTGCCAGCAGTTACTACCCCGACAGGGCGGGTCAGCCCCAGCATTTT. This sequence encodes CASSYYPDRAGQPQHF.

The rearrangement uses TRBV28 and TRBJ1-5, with 11 bases fitting TRBD1. V lost 3 bases to trimming and J lost 6 bases; unmatched junction nucleotides: 4. The CDR3 is made up of 15 amino acids. Germline V gene lookup returns CDR1 MDHEN and CDR2 SYDVKM. The CDR3 nucleotides read TGTGCCAGCAGTTTGGGACAGGGGGGGACTCAGCCCCAGCATTTT. It specifies CASSLGQGGTQPQHF.

This clone occurred a few times. The chain links TRBV2 to TRBJ2-5; D remains ambiguous. Germline V lookup: CDR1 SNHLY, CDR2 FYNNEI. This CDR3 has 13 amino acids. V was pared by 6 bases and J by 1 base, with 9 bases between. The CDR3 nucleotides read TGTGCCAGCAGATCACGGAGCCAAGAGACCCAGTACTTC. It yields the protein CASRSRSQETQYF.

The chain combines TRBV5-6 with TRBJ2-2; D gene uncertain. CDR1 and CDR2 (germline): SGHDT, YYEEEE. V gave up 0 bases and J gave up 3 bases, with 12 bases separating them. The CDR3 totals 16 residues. CDR3 in amino acids: CASSLDLKRYTGELFF. The CDR3 DNA follows: TGTGCCAGCAGCTTGGATTTGAAACGATACACCGGGGAGCTGTTTTTT.

This clone is termed large. V and J are TRBV7-2 and TRBJ2-1; D remains ambiguous. Germline V gene lookup returns CDR1 SGHTA and CDR2 FQGNSA. The CDR3 is 13 residues long. V gave up 1 base and J gave up 9 bases, with 10 bases separating them. CDR3 sequence (DNA): TGTGCCAGCAGCTTAGACGGTGCCAGTGAGCAGTTCTTC. This encodes CASSLDGASEQFF.

This clone was seen a handful of times. The chain is built from TRBV27 and TRBJ1-3; no clear D gene. V lost 3 bases, J lost 0 bases, and 9 bases lay in between. Germline V lookup: CDR1 MNHEY, CDR2 SMNVEV (reference sequence). The CDR3 has 15 amino acids. CDR3 sequence (DNA): TGTGCCAGCAGTTTGTCACGGAGCTCTGGAAACACCATATATTTT. The encoded protein is CASSLSRSSGNTIYF.